Listed here are 5 T cell receptor beta chains from one sample, sequenced in a study of T cells in Graves' hyperthyroidism and ophthalmopathy. Using RNA transcripts as the source, TCR beta CDR3 regions were amplified. First-round RT-PCR targeting the TCR CDR3 was performed with the HTBI primer set. One entry per CDR3 protein results from TCRdb running MiXCR on the multiplex PCR reads. The sample records some 250,000 distinct CDR3 sequences, more than 14% being singletons. Sample: blood. These receptors were obtained from a woman aged 40 to 50 with Graves' hyperthyroidism that later progressed to Graves' ophthalmopathy.

This clonotype has at least ten counts. The chain joins TRBV12-3 or TRBV12-4 to TRBJ1-1; the D is unclear. CDR3 size: 12 residues. V dropped 7 bases and J dropped 1 base, with 7 bases sitting between them. For the CDR3, the DNA is TGTGCCAGCATCCTGGGGAACACTGAAGCTTTCTTT. This translates into CASILGNTEAFF.

This clonotype was observed many times. The J gene is TRBJ1-6, the V gene TRBV2; unclear D gene. The V end lost 4 bases, the J end lost 5 bases, and 9 bases lay between the germline ends. CDR3 length: 14 amino acids. CDR1 is SNHLY and CDR2 is FYNNEI in the germline V gene. This CDR3 is CASSASSDNSPLHF. The CDR3 region has the DNA TGTGCCAGCAGTGCTTCCAGCGATAATTCACCCCTCCACTTT.

This clonotype was seen at least ten times. V and J are TRBV28 and TRBJ2-3, with 13 bases fitting TRBD2. The germline V gene encodes CDR1 MDHEN and CDR2 SYDVKM. Trimming at V came to 5 bases and at J to 7 bases, leaving 9 bases not matched to a gene. The CDR3 consists of 16 residues. CDR3 DNA: TGTGCCAGCAGTACCTATCAGACTAGCGGGAGGAATACGCAGTATTTT. Protein: CASSTYQTSGRNTQYF. The full variable domain, with the rest looked up from reference TRBV28 and TRBJ2-3, is DVKVTQSSRYLVKRTGEKVFLECVQDMDHENMFWYRQDPGLGLRLIYFSYDVKMKEKGDIPEGYSVSREKKERFSLILESASTNQTSMYLCASSTYQTSGRNTQYFGPGTRLTVL.

This clonotype was recorded many times. The chain carries TRBV5-5 and TRBJ2-1, with D hard to call. The CDR3 is 11 residues long. V shed 0 bases and J shed 8 bases, with 3 bases lying between them. Germline CDR1 SGHKS, CDR2 YYEKEE (reference sequence). The CDR3 loop is CASSLVDEQFF. The CDR3 DNA follows: TGTGCCAGCAGCTTGGTCGATGAGCAGTTCTTC.

This clonotype was observed at least ten times. The CDR3 region is CATSRDRDRMGQPQHF. DNA of the CDR3: TGTGCCACCAGCAGAGACCGGGACAGGATGGGGCAGCCCCAGCATTTT. V gene TRBV15 combines with J gene TRBJ1-5, with 8 positions matching TRBD1. Germline lookup yields CDR1 LNHNV and CDR2 YYDKDF (reference sequence). The J segment lost 7 bases and the V segment lost 0 bases, leaving 8 bases of the junction unmatched. CDR3 size: 16 residues.